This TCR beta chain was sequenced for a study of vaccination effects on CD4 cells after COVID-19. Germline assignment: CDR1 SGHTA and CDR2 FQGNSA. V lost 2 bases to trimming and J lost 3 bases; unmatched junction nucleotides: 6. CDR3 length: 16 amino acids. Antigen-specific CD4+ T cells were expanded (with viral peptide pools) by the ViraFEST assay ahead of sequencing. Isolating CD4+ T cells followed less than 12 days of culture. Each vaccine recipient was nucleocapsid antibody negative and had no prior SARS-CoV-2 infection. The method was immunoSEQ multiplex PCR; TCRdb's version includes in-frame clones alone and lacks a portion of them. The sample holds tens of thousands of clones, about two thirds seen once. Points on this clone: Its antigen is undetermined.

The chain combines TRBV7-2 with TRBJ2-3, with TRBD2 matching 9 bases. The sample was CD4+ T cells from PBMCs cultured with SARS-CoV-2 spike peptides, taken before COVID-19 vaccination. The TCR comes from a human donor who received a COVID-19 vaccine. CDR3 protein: CASSLSGGRGTDTQYF. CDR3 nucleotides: TGTGCCAGCAGCTTAAGTGGCGGGAGGGGTACAGATACGCAGTATTTT.